The 28 T cell receptor beta chains listed next were all sequenced from one sample in a study of long-term antiretroviral therapy in people with HIV. Investigators performed immunoSEQ version v3.0 at survey level. Sequencing used immunoSEQ multiplex PCR; TCRdb keeps in-frame clones, though not all of them. This table has roughly 18,000 clones, just under 80% appearing once. This specimen consisted of unsorted PBMCs, obtained at the start of antiretroviral therapy, before treatment. These receptors originate from a woman in her thirties or forties with HIV.

This rearrangement joins TRBV2 to TRBJ2-1; TRBD2 aligns across 10 bases. CDR1 and CDR2 from the germline V gene are SNHLY and FYNNEI. Germline trimming cut 5 bases from V and 7 bases from J; bases unmatched to any gene: 8. The CDR3 has 15 amino acids. CDR3 nucleotides: TGTGCCAGCAGTCCCCTAGCGGGGGTCAGAAATGAGCAGTTCTTC. Amino acid sequence: CASSPLAGVRNEQFF.

The CDR3 loop is CASSLRPSGGPSTDTQYF. CDR3 DNA sequence: TGTGCCAGCAGCTTAAGGCCTAGCGGGGGGCCTAGCACAGATACGCAGTATTTT. The chain combines TRBV7-8 with TRBJ2-3, with TRBD2 matching over 11 bases. The germline CDR1 and CDR2 sequences are SGHVS and FQNEAQ. The V gene end was trimmed by 2 bases and the J gene end by 0 bases; junction bases not matched to a gene: 7. This CDR3 is 18 amino acids long.

The CDR3 nucleotides read TGTGCCAGCAGCATTGGGGAGACCGGGGAGCTGTTTTTT. Translated, it gives CASSIGETGELFF. The chain has TRBV5-5 and TRBJ2-2, with D possibly matching TRBD2 (5 bases). Per germline, CDR1 SGHKS and CDR2 YYEKEE (reference sequence). Trimming shortened V by 4 bases and J by 5 bases, and 9 bases separated the two germline ends. This CDR3 has 13 amino acids.

This clone has only one observation. The chain recombines TRBV2 with TRBJ1-2; 11 positions match TRBD1. The germline gives CDR1 SNHLY, CDR2 FYNNEI. The CDR3 covers 14 residues. Trimming removed 6 bases from V and 8 bases from J; junction bases left unmatched: 8. CDR3 loop: CASRAGTGGLGYTF. The CDR3 nucleotides are TGTGCCAGCAGAGCCGGGACAGGGGGTTTGGGCTACACCTTC.

This rearrangement joins TRBV4-3 to TRBJ1-2; a weak D match, TRBD1 (5 bases). V dropped 1 base and J dropped 0 bases, with 9 bases sitting between them. The CDR3 has 15 amino acids. Germline V gives CDR1 LGHNA, CDR2 YSLEER. The CDR3 DNA reads TGCGCCAGCAGCCAAGGGGGGGGAGCTAACTATGGCTACACCTTC. This sequence encodes CASSQGGGANYGYTF.

This rearrangement joins TRBV28 to TRBJ1-5; 7 nucleotides line up with TRBD1. V lost 3 bases and J lost 2; bases outside the gene matches: 19. Germline-derived CDR1 and CDR2 are MDHEN and SYDVKM. The CDR3 loop spans 20 amino acids. CDR3: CASSFLALDRDETGNQPQHF. As DNA, the CDR3 is TGTGCCAGCAGTTTTCTCGCCCTTGACAGGGACGAGACGGGCAATCAGCCCCAGCATTTT.

This clone occurred a few times. V and J are TRBV7-3 and TRBJ1-5, with a possible D match to TRBD1 (5 bases). Trimming removed 2 bases at V and 3 bases at J, with 11 bases between. From germline, CDR1 is SGHTA and CDR2 FQGTGA. CDR3 length: 15 amino acids. The CDR3 bases are TGTGCCAGCAGCTTAGCTGGAGGGGCCAATCAGCCCCAGCATTTT. Translated, it gives CASSLAGGANQPQHF. The full variable domain, in which reference TRBV7-3 and TRBJ1-5 provide the parts outside the CDR3, is GAGVSQTPSNKVTEKGKYVELRCDPISGHTALYWYRQSLGQGPEFLIYFQGTGAADDSGLPNDRFFAVRPEGSVSTLKIQRTERGDSAVYLCASSLAGGANQPQHFGDGTRLSIL.

This clone was observed a few times. The chain links TRBV7-3 to TRBJ1-1; TRBD1 agrees at 7 bases. V dropped 6 bases and J dropped 5; count of bases not matched to a gene: 6. Germline values: CDR1 SGHTA, CDR2 FQGTGA. This CDR3 is 13 amino acids long. The CDR3 reads CASSVQDRTEAFF. The CDR3 nucleotides read TGTGCCAGCAGTGTCCAGGACAGGACTGAAGCTTTCTTT.

This clone appeared once. This chain links TRBV7-2 with TRBJ1-2, with 10 nucleotides matching TRBD1. CDR1 and CDR2 (germline): SGHTA, FQGNSA. CDR3 length equals 14 residues. Trimming took 5 bases from V and 8 from J; bases not matched to a gene: 8. CDR3 loop: CASSARQGAGGYTF. As DNA, the CDR3 is TGTGCCAGCAGCGCCCGACAGGGGGCGGGAGGCTACACCTTC. The full variable domain, rest sourced from reference TRBV7-2 and TRBJ1-2, is GAGVSQSPSNKVTEKGKDVELRCDPISGHTALYWYRQSLGQGLEFLIYFQGNSAPDKSGLPSDRFSAERTGGSVSTLTIQRTQQEDSAVYLCASSARQGAGGYTFGSGTRLTVV.

V gene TRBV19 combines with J gene TRBJ1-1, with D unresolved. V was trimmed by 3 bases and J by 4 bases, leaving 12 bases between them. The CDR3 has 14 residues. Germline V gene sequence: CDR1 LNHDA, CDR2 SQIVND (reference sequence). CDR3 amino acids: CASSIVGMGTEAFF. CDR3 in DNA: TGTGCCAGTAGTATTGTCGGGATGGGCACTGAAGCTTTCTTT.

The V gene is TRBV5-4, the J gene TRBJ2-7, with 10 bases aligning to TRBD1. V shed 3 bases, J shed 0 bases, and the junction held 9 bases outside the gene matches. This CDR3 region has 17 residues. Germline assignment: CDR1 SGHNT and CDR2 YYREEE (reference sequence). The CDR3 DNA follows: TGTGCCAGCAGCTATTGGACAGGGGGTCCGAGCTCCTACGAGCAGTACTTC. Translating it yields CASSYWTGGPSSYEQYF.

V usage is TRBV5-1 and J usage is TRBJ1-1; unclear D gene. This CDR3 has 15 residues. Germline V gene lookup returns CDR1 SGHRS and CDR2 YFSETQ. With 4 bases removed from V and 1 base from J, the gap between germline ends came to 14 bases. The CDR3 sequence is CASSTGRQPNTEAFF. The CDR3 region has the DNA TGCGCCAGCAGCACCGGACGGCAACCGAACACTGAAGCTTTCTTT.

This clone has a handful of counts. The CDR3 bases are TGTGCCAGCAGCCTAGGGTCCCTTCATGAGCAGTTCTTC. Residues: CASSLGSLHEQFF. V and J are TRBV7-6 and TRBJ2-1; D is ambiguous. Germline V gene sequence: CDR1 SGHVS, CDR2 FNYEAQ. The CDR3 length is 13 residues. V gave up 5 bases and J gave up 8 bases, with 13 bases separating them.

This clone has just a few counts. The CDR3: CASTSGDIYQPQHF. The CDR3 DNA reads as TGTGCCAGCACCTCAGGGGACATATATCAGCCCCAGCATTTT. The gene calls are TRBV7-9 and TRBJ1-5; perhaps TRBD1 as D (6 bases). CDR3 size: 14 residues. V was clipped by 7 bases and J by 5 bases, with 15 bases between them. Germline CDR1 SEHNR, CDR2 FQNEAQ (reference sequence).

The J gene is TRBJ2-1, the V gene TRBV4-2; D not resolved. Trimming took 1 base from V and 3 from J, leaving 7 bases between them. The CDR3 length is 14 residues. Germline assignment: CDR1 LGHNA and CDR2 YNFKEQ. CDR3 sequence: CASSQGVSYNEQFF. CDR3 coding DNA: TGTGCCAGCAGCCAAGGGGTCAGCTACAATGAGCAGTTCTTC.

This sequence joins TRBV4-3 and TRBJ2-7, with TRBD2 identical over 7 bases. This CDR3 contains 15 residues. Germline V gene data show CDR1 as LGHNA and CDR2 as YSLEER. With V trimmed by 4 bases and J by 0 bases, 6 bases remained unmatched. Here the CDR3 reads CASSPSGASSYEQYF. DNA for the CDR3: TGCGCCAGCAGCCCAAGCGGGGCTTCCTCCTACGAGCAGTACTTC.

The chain joins TRBV19 to TRBJ2-7; D unresolved. Per germline, CDR1 LNHDA and CDR2 SQIVND (reference sequence). The CDR3 consists of 13 residues. Trimming stripped 2 bases from V and 3 bases from J, with 8 bases between. For the CDR3, the DNA is TGTGCCAGTAGTATACAGGAGTTCTACGAGCAGTACTTC. It codes for CASSIQEFYEQYF.

This chain connects TRBV18 to TRBJ2-3, with D perhaps given as TRBD1 or TRBD2 (6 bases each). This CDR3 contains 16 residues. V was shortened by 3 bases and J by 4 bases, with 17 bases between the two germline ends. Germline V gene sequence: CDR1 KGHSH, CDR2 LQKENI. DNA for the CDR3: TGTGCCAGCTCACCGAGGGGGGTAGCGAGGGCAGATACGCAGTATTTT. It codes for CASSPRGVARADTQYF.

The V and J genes are TRBV28 and TRBJ2-2; tentatively, D is TRBD1 (5 bases). This CDR3 is built from 16 residues. Germline CDR1 and CDR2: MDHEN and SYDVKM. Trimming took 0 bases from V and 1 from J, leaving 9 bases between them. The CDR3 sequence is CASSLWPGLNTGELFF. The CDR3 region has the DNA TGTGCCAGCAGTTTATGGCCAGGGTTGAACACCGGGGAGCTGTTTTTT.

V is TRBV4-2 and J is TRBJ2-3; D perhaps matches TRBD2 (6 bases). Germline V gene lookup returns CDR1 LGHNA and CDR2 YNFKEQ. There are 17 residues in the CDR3. V lost 3 bases and J lost 4, with 20 bases in between. CDR3 residues: CASSQHLRDLAPDTQYF. In nucleotides, the CDR3 is TGTGCCAGCAGCCAGCATCTCCGGGACTTAGCTCCAGATACGCAGTATTTT.

The chain combines TRBV5-5 with TRBJ1-6; D is unresolved. Germline-derived CDR1 and CDR2 are SGHKS and YYEKEE (reference sequence). The CDR3 covers 14 residues. V lost 1 base, J lost 2 bases, and 4 bases lay in between. The CDR3 nucleotides are TGTGCCAGCAGCTTGAGCACCTATAATTCACCCCTCCACTTT. Protein product: CASSLSTYNSPLHF.

The gene calls are TRBV3-2 and TRBJ1-1; the table's D call, TRBD1, has no DNA check behind it. TRBV3-2 is labeled a pseudogene. The CDR3 loop spans 9 amino acids. CDR3 in amino acids: CAGRQEAFF. In DNA form, the CDR3 reads TGTGCCGGCCGACAGGAAGCTTTCTTT.

This chain links TRBV15 with TRBJ2-2; 8 positions match TRBD2. Germline V gives CDR1 LNHNV, CDR2 YYDKDF (reference sequence). V lost 2 bases to trimming and J lost 0 bases; unmatched junction nucleotides: 14. There are 20 residues in the CDR3. This CDR3 reads CATSRPPPAGGHANTGELFF. For the CDR3, the DNA is TGTGCCACCAGCAGACCCCCCCCCGCGGGGGGACACGCGAACACCGGGGAGCTGTTTTTT. Full variable domain (missing parts from reference TRBV15 and TRBJ2-2): DAMVIQNPRYQVTQFGKPVTLSCSQTLNHNVMYWYQQKSSQAPKLLFHYYDKDFNNEADTPDNFQSRRPNTSFCFLDIRSPGLGDTAMYLCATSRPPPAGGHANTGELFFGEGSRLTVL.

The chain employs TRBV4-2 and TRBJ2-5; D not certain. V dropped 1 base and J dropped 5 bases, with 8 bases sitting between them. The germline V gene has CDR1 LGHNA and CDR2 YNFKEQ. The CDR3 totals 13 residues. CDR3 nucleotide sequence: TGTGCCAGCAGCCAAGTTACCGGGGAGACCCAGTACTTC. It translates to CASSQVTGETQYF.

The chain links TRBV4-3 to TRBJ2-1; the match to TRBD2 covers 13 bases. The V gene end was trimmed by 0 bases and the J gene end by 6 bases; junction bases not matched to a gene: 11. Germline CDR1 and CDR2: LGHNA and YSLEER. The CDR3 runs 19 residues. In DNA, the CDR3 is TGCGCCAGCAGCCAAGATTTAGCCGCCGGGACTAGCGGGGTCAATGAGCAGTTCTTC. It is translated as CASSQDLAAGTSGVNEQFF.

The chain is built from TRBV7-8 and TRBJ1-2, with 8 positions matching TRBD1. Germline-derived CDR1 and CDR2 are SGHVS and FQNEAQ. Trimming cost V 4 bases and J 8 bases; bases outside gene matches: 12. The CDR3 is made up of 15 amino acids. CDR3 sequence reads: CASSSDRGGNNGYTF. CDR3 nucleotides: TGTGCCAGCAGCTCTGACAGGGGAGGAAATAACGGCTACACCTTC.

The rearrangement links TRBV5-6 to TRBJ1-4; D is possibly TRBD1 (5 bases). Germline V gene data show CDR1 as SGHDT and CDR2 as YYEEEE. The CDR3 has 14 residues. V was cut by 0 bases and J by 10 bases, with 13 bases left in between. The CDR3, as DNA: TGTGCCAGCAGCTTGGACGGACTTAGGGGAAAACTGTTTTTT. Its translation: CASSLDGLRGKLFF.

The gene calls are TRBV7-9 and TRBJ1-5; 9 bases fit TRBD1. Germline CDR1 and CDR2: SEHNR and FQNEAQ (reference sequence). V shed 1 base, J shed 3 bases, and the junction held 1 base outside the gene matches. CDR3 size: 15 residues. CDR3 protein: CASSLGDRVNQPQHF. The DNA of the CDR3 is TGTGCCAGCAGCTTAGGGGACAGGGTCAATCAGCCCCAGCATTTT. Together with reference TRBV7-9 and TRBJ1-5, the CDR3 gives the full variable domain: DTGVSQNPRHKITKRGQNVTFRCDPISEHNRLYWYRQTLGQGPEFLTYFQNEAQLEKSRLLSDRFSAERPKGSFSTLEIQRTEQGDSAMYLCASSLGDRVNQPQHFGDGTRLSIL.